Described below is a single T cell receptor beta chain sequence and its context. Recruits, aged roughly 18 to 95 years, lived in 20 to 30 US areas. This sample is drawn from a study of blood T cell repertoires in COVID-19. Germline V lookup: CDR1 LGHNT, CDR2 FRNRAP. The ends were cut back, 2 bases at V and 2 bases at J, with 18 bases in the middle. This CDR3 has 17 residues. The protocol was immunoSEQ multiplex PCR, while the TCRdb copy is restricted to in-frame clones and leaves out a portion. This table holds 300,000 to 450,000 clones, roughly nine tenths found once. This rearrangement joins TRBV12-5 to TRBJ1-2, with a tentative D call TRBD1 (5 bases). Material: PBMCs or T cells enriched from blood (not recorded which). This sequence was found in a man younger than 35 who had recovered from COVID-19. CDR3 in amino acids: CASGLTWVSAGNYGYTF. The CDR3 DNA sequence: TGTGCTAGTGGTTTGACTTGGGTATCGGCAGGGAACTATGGCTACACCTTC. The full variable domain, its missing parts supplied by reference TRBV12-5 and TRBJ1-2, is DARVTQTPRHKVTEMGQEVTMRCQPILGHNTVFWYRQTMMQGLELLAYFRNRAPLDDSGMPKDRFSAEMPDATLATLKIQPSEPRDSAVYFCASGLTWVSAGNYGYTFGSGTRLTVV.